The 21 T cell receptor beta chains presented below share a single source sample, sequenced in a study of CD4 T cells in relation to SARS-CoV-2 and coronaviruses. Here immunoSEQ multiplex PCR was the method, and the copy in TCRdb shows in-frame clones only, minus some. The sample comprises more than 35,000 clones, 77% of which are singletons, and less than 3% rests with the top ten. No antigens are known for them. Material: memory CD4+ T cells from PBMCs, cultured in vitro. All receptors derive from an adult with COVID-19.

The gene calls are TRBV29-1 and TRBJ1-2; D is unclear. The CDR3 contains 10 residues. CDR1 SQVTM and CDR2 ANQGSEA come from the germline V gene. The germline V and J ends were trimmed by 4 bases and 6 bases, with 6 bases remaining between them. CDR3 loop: CSVGGNGYTF. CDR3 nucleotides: TGCAGCGTTGGAGGGAATGGCTACACCTTC. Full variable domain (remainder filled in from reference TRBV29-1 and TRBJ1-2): SAVISQKPSRDICQRGTSLTIQCQVDSQVTMMFWYRQQPGQSLTLIATANQGSEATYESGFVIDKFPISRPNLTFSTLTVSNMSPEDSSIYLCSVGGNGYTFGSGTRLTVV.

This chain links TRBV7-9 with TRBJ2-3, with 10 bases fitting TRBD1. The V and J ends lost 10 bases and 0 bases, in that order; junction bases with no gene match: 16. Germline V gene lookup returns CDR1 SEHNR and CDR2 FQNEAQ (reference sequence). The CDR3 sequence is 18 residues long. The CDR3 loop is CAIPGQGPFRSSTDTQYF. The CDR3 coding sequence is TGTGCCATCCCGGGACAGGGGCCTTTCCGATCTAGCACAGATACGCAGTATTTT.

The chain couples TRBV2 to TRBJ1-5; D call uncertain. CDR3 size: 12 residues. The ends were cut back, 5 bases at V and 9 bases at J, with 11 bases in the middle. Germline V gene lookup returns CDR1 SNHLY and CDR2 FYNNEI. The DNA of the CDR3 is TGTGCCAGCAGTACGAATAAACGGCCCCAGCATTTT. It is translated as CASSTNKRPQHF.

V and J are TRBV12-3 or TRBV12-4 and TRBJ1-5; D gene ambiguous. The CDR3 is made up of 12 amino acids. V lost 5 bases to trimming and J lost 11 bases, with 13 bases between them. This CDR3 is CASSPPGGTQHF. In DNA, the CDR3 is TGTGCCAGCAGTCCTCCGGGAGGAACCCAGCATTTT.

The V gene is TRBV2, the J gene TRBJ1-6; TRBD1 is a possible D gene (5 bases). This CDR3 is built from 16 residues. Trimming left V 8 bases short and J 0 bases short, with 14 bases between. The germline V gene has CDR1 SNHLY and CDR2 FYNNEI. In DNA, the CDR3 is TGTGCCAGCCTCATAGGGGCGAGCTCCTATAATTCACCCCTCCACTTT. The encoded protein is CASLIGASSYNSPLHF.

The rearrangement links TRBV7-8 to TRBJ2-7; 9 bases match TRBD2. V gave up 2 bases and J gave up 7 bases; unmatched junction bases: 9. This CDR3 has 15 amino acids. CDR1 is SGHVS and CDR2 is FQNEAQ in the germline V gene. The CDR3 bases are TGTGCCAGCAGCTTATTGTCTAGCGGGACGGGTGAGCAGTACTTC. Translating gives CASSLLSSGTGEQYF. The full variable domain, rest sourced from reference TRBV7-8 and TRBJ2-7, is GAGVSQSPRYKVAKRGQDVALRCDPISGHVSLFWYQQALGQGPEFLTYFQNEAQLDKSGLPSDRFFAERPEGSVSTLKIQRTQQEDSAVYLCASSLLSSGTGEQYFGPGTRLTVT.

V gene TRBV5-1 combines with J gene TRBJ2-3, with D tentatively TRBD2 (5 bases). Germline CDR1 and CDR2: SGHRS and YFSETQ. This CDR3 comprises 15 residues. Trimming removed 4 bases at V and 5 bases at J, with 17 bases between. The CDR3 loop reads CASSETGIKGDTQYF. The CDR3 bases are TGCGCCAGCAGCGAGACCGGGATTAAGGGAGATACGCAGTATTTT.

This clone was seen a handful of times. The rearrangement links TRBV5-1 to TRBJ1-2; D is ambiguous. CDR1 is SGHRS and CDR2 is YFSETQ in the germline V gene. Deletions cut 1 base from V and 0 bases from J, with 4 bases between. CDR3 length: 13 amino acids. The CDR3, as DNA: TGCGCCAGCAGCTTGACAGCTAACTATGGCTACACCTTC. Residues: CASSLTANYGYTF.

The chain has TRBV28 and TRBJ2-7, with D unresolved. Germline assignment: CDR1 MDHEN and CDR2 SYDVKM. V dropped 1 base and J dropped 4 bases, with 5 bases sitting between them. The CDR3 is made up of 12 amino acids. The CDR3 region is CASSLSNYEQYF. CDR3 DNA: TGTGCCAGCAGTTTATCCAATTACGAGCAGTACTTC.

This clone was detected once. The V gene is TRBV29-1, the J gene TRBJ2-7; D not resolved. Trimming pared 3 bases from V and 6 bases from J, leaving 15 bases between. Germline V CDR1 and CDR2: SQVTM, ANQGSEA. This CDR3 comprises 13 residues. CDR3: CSVDAYGQGEQYF. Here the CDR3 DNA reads TGCAGCGTTGACGCGTACGGGCAAGGCGAGCAGTACTTC.

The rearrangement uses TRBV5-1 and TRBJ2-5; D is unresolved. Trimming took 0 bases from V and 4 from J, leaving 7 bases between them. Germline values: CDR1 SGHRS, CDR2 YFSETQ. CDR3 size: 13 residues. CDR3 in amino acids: CASSLDSLETQYF. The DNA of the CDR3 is TGCGCCAGCAGCTTGGACAGTCTAGAGACCCAGTACTTC.

CDR3 DNA sequence: TGTGCCAGCAGCCTAGGACGGAGCTCCTACAATGAGCAGTTCTTC. Protein: CASSLGRSSYNEQFF. This chain joins TRBV11-1 and TRBJ2-1; no definite D call. CDR3 size: 15 residues. The germline V gene has CDR1 SGHAT and CDR2 FQDESV (reference sequence). V lost 5 bases and J lost 0, with 11 bases in between.

The CDR3 nucleotides are TGTGCCACCAGCAGAAAAATGACTAGCGGGAGCGACGAGCAGTACTTC. This translates into CATSRKMTSGSDEQYF. J is TRBJ2-7 and V is TRBV15, with 12 bases aligning to TRBD2. The V gene's germline CDR1 is LNHNV and CDR2 YYDKDF (reference sequence). The J segment lost 5 bases and the V segment lost 2 bases, leaving 7 bases of the junction unmatched. The CDR3 length is 16 residues.

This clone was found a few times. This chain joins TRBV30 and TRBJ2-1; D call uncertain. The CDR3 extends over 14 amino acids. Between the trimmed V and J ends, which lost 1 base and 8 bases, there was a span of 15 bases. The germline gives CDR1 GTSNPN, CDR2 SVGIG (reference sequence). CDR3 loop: CAWSAANSWYEQFF. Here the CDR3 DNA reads TGTGCCTGGAGTGCAGCGAACTCTTGGTATGAGCAGTTCTTC.

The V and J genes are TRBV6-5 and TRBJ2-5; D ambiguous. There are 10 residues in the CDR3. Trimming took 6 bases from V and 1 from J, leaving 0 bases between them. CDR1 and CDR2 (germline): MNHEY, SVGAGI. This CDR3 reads CASSQETQYF. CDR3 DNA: TGTGCCAGCAGCCAAGAGACCCAGTACTTC.

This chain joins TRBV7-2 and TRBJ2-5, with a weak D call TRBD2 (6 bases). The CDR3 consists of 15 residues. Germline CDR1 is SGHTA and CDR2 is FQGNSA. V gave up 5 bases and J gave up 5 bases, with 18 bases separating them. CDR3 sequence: CASSPGGAIKETQYF. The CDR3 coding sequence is TGTGCCAGCAGCCCCGGAGGGGCTATCAAGGAGACCCAGTACTTC. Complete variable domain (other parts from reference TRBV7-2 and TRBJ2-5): GAGVSQSPSNKVTEKGKDVELRCDPISGHTALYWYRQSLGQGLEFLIYFQGNSAPDKSGLPSDRFSAERTGGSVSTLTIQRTQQEDSAVYLCASSPGGAIKETQYFGPGTRLLVL.

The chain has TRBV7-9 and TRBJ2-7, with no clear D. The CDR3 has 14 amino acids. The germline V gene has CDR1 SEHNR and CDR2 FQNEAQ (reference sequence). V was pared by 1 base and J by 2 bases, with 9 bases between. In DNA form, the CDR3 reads TGTGCCAGCAGCTTAGGCGTTGGAACCTACGAGCAGTACTTC. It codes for CASSLGVGTYEQYF. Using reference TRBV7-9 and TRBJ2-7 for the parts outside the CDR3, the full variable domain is DTGVSQNPRHKITKRGQNVTFRCDPISEHNRLYWYRQTLGQGPEFLTYFQNEAQLEKSRLLSDRFSAERPKGSFSTLEIQRTEQGDSAMYLCASSLGVGTYEQYFGPGTRLTVT.

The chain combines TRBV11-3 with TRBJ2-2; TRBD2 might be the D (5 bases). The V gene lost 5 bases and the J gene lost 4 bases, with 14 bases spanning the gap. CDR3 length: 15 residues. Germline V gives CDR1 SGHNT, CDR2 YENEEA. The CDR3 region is CASSLGRASTGELFF. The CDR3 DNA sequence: TGTGCCAGCAGCCTAGGGCGGGCTAGCACCGGGGAGCTGTTTTTT. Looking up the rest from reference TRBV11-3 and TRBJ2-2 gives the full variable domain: EAGVVQSPRYKIIEKKQPVAFWCNPISGHNTLYWYLQNLGQGPELLIRYENEEAVDDSQLPKDRFSAERLKGVDSTLKIQPAELGDSAVYLCASSLGRASTGELFFGEGSRLTVL.

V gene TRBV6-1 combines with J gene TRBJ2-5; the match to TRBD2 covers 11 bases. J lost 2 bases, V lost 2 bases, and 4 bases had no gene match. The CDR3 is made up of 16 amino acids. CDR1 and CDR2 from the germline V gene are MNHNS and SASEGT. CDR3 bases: TGTGCCAGCAGTGAATATGGGACTAGCGGACAAGAGACCCAGTACTTC. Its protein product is CASSEYGTSGQETQYF.

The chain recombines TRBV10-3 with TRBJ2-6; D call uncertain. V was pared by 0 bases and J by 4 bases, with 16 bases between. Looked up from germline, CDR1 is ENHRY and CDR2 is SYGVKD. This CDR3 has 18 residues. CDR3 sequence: CAISESESGSFGANVLTF. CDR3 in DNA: TGTGCCATCAGTGAGTCGGAATCCGGTTCTTTCGGGGCCAACGTCCTGACTTTC.

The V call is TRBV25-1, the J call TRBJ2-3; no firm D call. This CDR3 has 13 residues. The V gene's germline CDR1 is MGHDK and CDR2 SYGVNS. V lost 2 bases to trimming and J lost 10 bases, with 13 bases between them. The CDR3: CASSEMARDAQYF. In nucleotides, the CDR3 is TGTGCCAGCAGTGAAATGGCTAGGGATGCGCAGTATTTT.